A single sample is the source of the 20 T cell receptor beta chains below, sequenced in a study of cytomegalovirus exposure and HLA in healthy donors. Primers for the PCR totalled 60 Vbeta and 13 Jbeta. Method: immunoSEQ multiplex PCR; TCRdb's copy keeps in-frame clones and lacks some. Of roughly 43,000 clones listed, 60% to 85% are singletons. Sequencing input: PBMCs. The receptor source for this set is a man aged 25-45 years in good health and CMV-seronegative.

This clone was seen a few times. The gene calls are TRBV5-6 and TRBJ2-5, with 7 bases fitting TRBD1. Germline lookup yields CDR1 SGHDT and CDR2 YYEEEE. The V gene end was trimmed by 4 bases and the J gene end by 4 bases; junction bases not matched to a gene: 13. This CDR3 is built from 16 residues. DNA for the CDR3: TGTGCCAGCAGCGTACTGACAGGGCTCACAGGAGAGACCCAGTACTTC. It encodes CASSVLTGLTGETQYF.

This clone was seen a single time. This chain connects TRBV6-5 to TRBJ2-7; TRBD2 matches 8 bases. Trimming at V came to 6 bases and at J to 3 bases, leaving 10 bases not matched to a gene. The CDR3 extends over 15 amino acids. Germline values: CDR1 MNHEY, CDR2 SVGAGI. The chain's CDR3 is CASSQTGGQIYEQYF. CDR3 nucleotides: TGTGCCAGCAGCCAGACGGGAGGGCAAATCTACGAGCAGTACTTC.

The rearrangement uses TRBV5-8 and TRBJ1-3; maybe TRBD1 (5 bases). Germline-derived CDR1 and CDR2 are SGHTS and YDEGEE. Between the trimmed V and J ends, which lost 0 bases and 3 bases, there was a span of 10 bases. CDR3 length: 15 residues. The CDR3 sequence is CASSLEGRSGNTIYF. The CDR3 nucleotides are TGTGCCAGCAGCTTGGAGGGGAGGAGTGGAAACACCATATATTTT. The full variable domain, completed using reference TRBV5-8 and TRBJ1-3, is EAGVTQSPTHLIKTRGQQATLRCSPISGHTSVYWYQQALGLGLQFLLWYDEGEERNRGNFPPRFSGRQFPNYSSELNVNALELEDSALYLCASSLEGRSGNTIYFGEGSWLTVV.

This clone came up a few times. The chain uses TRBV19 and TRBJ2-2, with TRBD2 matching over 7 bases. The J segment lost 7 bases and the V segment lost 8 bases, leaving 7 bases of the junction unmatched. The CDR3 is 13 residues long. Germline CDR1 and CDR2: LNHDA and SQIVND (reference sequence). The CDR3 protein is CASLGGEVGELFF. Written as DNA, the CDR3 is TGTGCCAGTCTGGGGGGGGAAGTCGGGGAGCTGTTTTTT.

This chain joins TRBV2 and TRBJ2-2, with 7 bases aligning to TRBD2. The junction had 2 bases not matched to a gene; V was cut back by 7 bases and J by 0 bases. CDR3 length: 14 amino acids. The germline gives CDR1 SNHLY, CDR2 FYNNEI. The CDR3 nucleotides read TGTGCCAGCAACGGACTAGCGAACACCGGGGAGCTGTTTTTT. It is translated as CASNGLANTGELFF.

This clone has just a few counts. V usage is TRBV9 and J usage is TRBJ2-3; 10 bases line up with TRBD2. CDR1 and CDR2 (germline): SGDLS, YYNGEE. CDR3 length equals 18 residues. The ends lost 0 bases at V and 3 bases at J; junction bases unmatched: 10. The CDR3 DNA reads as TGTGCCAGCAGCGTAGGGGCTAGCGGGAGCGGGGGGACAGATACGCAGTATTTT. It is translated as CASSVGASGSGGTDTQYF.

This rearrangement joins TRBV5-1 to TRBJ2-7; 7 nucleotides agree with TRBD1. The CDR3 has 15 amino acids. Germline V CDR1 and CDR2: SGHRS, YFSETQ. The ends lost 0 bases at V and 5 bases at J; junction bases unmatched: 8. The CDR3 DNA is TGCGCCAGCAGCTTGGCCGGGACAGTCTTGGACGAGCAGTACTTC. Translated: CASSLAGTVLDEQYF.

J is TRBJ1-2 and V is TRBV4-3, with 10 nucleotides matching TRBD1. The CDR3 runs to 18 residues. Germline CDR1 and CDR2: LGHNA and YSLEER. J lost 5 bases, V lost 1 base, and 13 bases had no gene match. CDR3 loop: CASSQARQGAKGNYGYTF. CDR3 nucleotides: TGCGCCAGCAGCCAAGCCCGACAGGGGGCAAAAGGGAATTATGGCTACACCTTC.

This clone was recorded a few times. V is TRBV28 and J is TRBJ2-1, with 13 bases fitting TRBD2. The germline V gene has CDR1 MDHEN and CDR2 SYDVKM. The junction had 4 bases not matched to a gene; V was cut back by 2 bases and J by 0 bases. The CDR3 extends over 18 amino acids. Here the CDR3 DNA reads TGTGCCAGCAGTTTACCGACTAGCGGGGGGAGCTCCTACAATGAGCAGTTCTTC. Protein: CASSLPTSGGSSYNEQFF.

The count of this clone is one. CDR3 DNA sequence: TGCGCCAGCAGCCTCCAGGGAAGGAACACTGAAGCTTTCTTT. The encoded protein is CASSLQGRNTEAFF. The chain combines TRBV4-3 with TRBJ1-1, with D perhaps TRBD1 (5 bases). Germline V CDR1 and CDR2: LGHNA, YSLEER. This CDR3 has 14 amino acids. The V and J ends lost 4 bases and 1 base respectively, with 10 bases between them.

The rearrangement uses TRBV27 and TRBJ1-1; D remains ambiguous. The CDR3 is 14 residues long. CDR1 is MNHEY, CDR2 SMNVEV, per germline (reference sequence). V was trimmed by 5 bases and J by 10 bases, leaving 20 bases between them. The CDR3 protein is CASSPTSSRVRAFF. The CDR3 coding sequence is TGTGCCAGCAGTCCCACTTCCTCCCGCGTCCGAGCTTTCTTT.

V and J are TRBV7-3 and TRBJ1-1; unclear D gene. The CDR3 loop spans 13 amino acids. CDR1 and CDR2 from the germline V gene are SGHTA and FQGTGA. Trimming shortened V by 4 bases and J by 3 bases, and 9 bases separated the two germline ends. The CDR3 region is CASSSSGYTEAFF. The CDR3 region has the DNA TGTGCCAGCAGCTCAAGCGGGTACACTGAAGCTTTCTTT.

This chain joins TRBV11-3 and TRBJ1-2; the match to TRBD1 covers 8 bases. The CDR3 totals 14 residues. V lost 4 bases to trimming and J lost 4 bases; unmatched junction nucleotides: 5. Germline V gives CDR1 SGHNT, CDR2 YENEEA. In DNA form, the CDR3 reads TGTGCCAGCAGCTCTCGGGACAGGCCCTATGGCTACACCTTC. This gives the protein CASSSRDRPYGYTF.

This chain uses TRBV7-2 with TRBJ2-7; maybe TRBD2 (5 bases). Germline V lookup: CDR1 SGHTA, CDR2 FQGNSA. The CDR3 sequence is 13 residues long. V was trimmed by 2 bases and J by 6 bases, leaving 11 bases between them. CDR3 in DNA: TGTGCCAGCAGCTTACGCCGGGGTTCCGAGCAGTACTTC. This translates into CASSLRRGSEQYF.

This clone has more than one count but fewer than ten. V usage is TRBV4-1 and J usage is TRBJ2-7; D call uncertain. Germline CDR1 reads MGHRA; CDR2 reads YSYEKL. CDR3 length equals 15 residues. Trimming left V 0 bases short and J 3 bases short, with 12 bases between. The DNA for the CDR3 is TGCGCCAGCAGCCAAGATTGGCTAGTTGGCTACGAGCAGTACTTC. Amino acids: CASSQDWLVGYEQYF.

This rearrangement joins TRBV5-5 to TRBJ1-1; D call uncertain. Trimming removed 5 bases at V and 0 bases at J, with 14 bases between. The CDR3 totals 15 residues. The V gene's germline CDR1 is SGHKS and CDR2 YYEKEE (reference sequence). The CDR3 region has the DNA TGTGCCAGCAGTTCCTTCGCAGTAATGAACACTGAAGCTTTCTTT. Its protein is CASSSFAVMNTEAFF. The full variable domain, with the rest looked up from reference TRBV5-5 and TRBJ1-1, is DAGVTQSPTHLIKTRGQQVTLRCSPISGHKSVSWYQQVLGQGPQFIFQYYEKEERGRGNFPDRFSARQFPNYSSELNVNALLLGDSALYLCASSSFAVMNTEAFFGQGTRLTVV.

In this sample, this clone turned up a few times. V usage is TRBV30 and J usage is TRBJ1-1; a weak D match, TRBD1 (5 bases). From germline, CDR1 is GTSNPN and CDR2 SVGIG (reference sequence). V lost 3 bases and J lost 10, with 18 bases in between. The CDR3 runs to 13 residues. CDR3 region: CAWSPRFQGAAFF. Here the CDR3 DNA reads TGTGCCTGGAGCCCCCGGTTCCAGGGTGCAGCTTTCTTT.

This clone has only one observation. V gene TRBV6-1 combines with J gene TRBJ1-1; 7 positions match TRBD1. CDR1 and CDR2 from the germline V gene are MNHNS and SASEGT. The CDR3 sequence is 15 residues long. V shed 5 bases and J 10 bases; nucleotides not matched to a gene: 16. As DNA, the CDR3 is TGTGCCAGCAGTTCCGAGACAGGGAAAATAGGAAGAGCTTTCTTT. Protein sequence: CASSSETGKIGRAFF.

The rearrangement joins TRBV7-8 to TRBJ2-3; 9 bases line up with TRBD1. Germline loops: CDR1 SGHVS, CDR2 FQNEAQ. The CDR3 contains 16 residues. Losses at the gene ends were 6 bases for V and 2 bases for J; bases not matched to a gene: 9. CDR3 coding DNA: TGTGCCAGCAGAGGGAGGACAGGGGCCGACACAGATACGCAGTATTTT. Amino acid sequence: CASRGRTGADTDTQYF.

As concerns this clone: The germline gene is not matched at one end of the junction; a read error may be the cause. The V gene is TRBV4-1, the J gene TRBJ2-1; TRBD1 is a possible D gene (5 bases). The CDR3 spans 16 residues. CDR1 and CDR2 from the germline V gene are MGHRA and YSYEKL. CDR3 bases: TGTGCCAGCAGCCAGGGTGCGGTCTCCTCCTACAATGAGCAGTTCTTC. It is translated as CASSQGAVSSYNEQFF.